This T cell receptor (beta chain) appears in the sequencing data of a study of graft-versus-host responses after intestinal transplantation. Study-wide context: Isolated intestinal, liver-intestinal, or multivisceral transplants had been given to the recipients. Anti-thymocyte globulin was used for induction in all recipients, who then took tacrolimus and steroids for roughly three years. Study-wide results and caveats: There were GvH clones found in recipient marrow, and some of them appeared first in ileum or blood.

The CDR3 is 18 amino acids. Germline V CDR1 and CDR2: SGHRS, YFSETQ. The V and J ends lost 4 bases and 0 bases, in that order; junction bases with no gene match: 11. The sample holds one count of this clone. No antigen is known for it. Investigators treated the graft tissue so that it released intraepithelial and lamina propria lymphocytes. Clones were read by immunoSEQ multiplex PCR, and TCRdb kept only the in-frame ones, dropping some. The table has about 37,000 clones, around 87% seen once. This TCR was sampled from a human patient who received an intestinal transplant, so some T cells may come from the graft donor. Here the sequenced sample was ileum tissue, taken about 200 days after intestinal transplant. This rearrangement joins TRBV5-1 to TRBJ2-3, with 10 bases matching TRBD2. This chain's CDR3 is CASSPWLAGAGSTDTQYF. The CDR3 coding sequence is TGCGCCAGCAGCCCTTGGCTAGCGGGGGCCGGAAGCACAGATACGCAGTATTTT.